The T cell receptor beta chain under discussion was sequenced for a study of control samples from healthy donors and cancer patients (dated by TCRdb to the early 2020s). Compared with germline, V lacks 4 bases and J lacks 1 base; bases without a gene match: 8. The germline V gene sets CDR1 to SGHRS and CDR2 to YFSETQ. The CDR3, cysteine through phenylalanine, is 16 amino acids long. The kept DNA is CDR3 alone, 48 bases in frame from the first base. This clone was observed a single time. There is no known antigen for this receptor. No base quality values were provided; no much bigger clone lies one nucleotide off. Libraries were made using the immunoSEQ multiplex PCR assay. TCRdb re-hosts the immuneACCESS table, in-frame sequences only. Its copies lack some clones; in the studies checked, an unresolved V gene accounts for under half of them, and the cause for the rest is not known. Here the sample has fewer than 85,000 clones; around 94% occur a single time. The ten most abundant clones make up 5.8% of the sample.

The clonotype was recovered from a woman aged 55-69 years in good health. The rearrangement joined TRBV5-1 to TRBJ1-3; the junction holds 7 bases that match TRBD1. Material for sequencing was blood. The CDR3 protein: CASSPTGTESGNTIYF. The bases are TGCGCCAGCAGCCCAACCGGGACAGAATCTGGAAACACCATATATTTT.